Presented here are 27 T cell receptor beta chains from one specimen sequenced in a study of T cells in Graves' hyperthyroidism and ophthalmopathy. The CDR3 regions of TCR beta were amplified from RNA transcripts. Carried out on the TCR CDR3, a first-round RT-PCR used the HTBI primer set. Each CDR3 protein gets one entry after TCRdb re-called the multiplex PCR reads with MiXCR. The sample lists 300,000 to 350,000 distinct CDR3 sequences, 21% seen once, with around half in the top ten. The specimen sequenced was blood. Receptors originate from a woman aged 50 to 65 with Graves' hyperthyroidism.

This clonotype was detected many times. The V call is TRBV12-3 or TRBV12-4, the J call TRBJ2-5, with TRBD2 identical over 12 bases. The ends lost 6 bases at V and 6 bases at J; junction bases unmatched: 2. The CDR3 sequence is 13 residues long. This CDR3 is CASRTSGGKTQYF. CDR3 in DNA: TGTGCCAGCAGAACTAGCGGGGGGAAGACCCAGTACTTC.

This clonotype was detected ten times or more. The chain links TRBV2 to TRBJ2-2; D gene unclear. Looked up from germline, CDR1 is SNHLY and CDR2 is FYNNEI. V lost 1 base and J 6 bases, leaving 9 bases between the germline ends. CDR3 length: 14 residues. The CDR3 nucleotides are TGTGCCAGCAGTGAAGTAGCCTATCCCGGGGAGCTGTTTTTT. Translated, it gives CASSEVAYPGELFF.

The rearrangement joins TRBV2 to TRBJ1-1; no clear D gene. The CDR3 contains 15 residues. Germline CDR1 reads SNHLY; CDR2 reads FYNNEI. Trimming took off 5 bases at V and 1 base at J, with 14 bases between the two ends. This CDR3 reads CASSRSEARNTEAFF. CDR3 DNA: TGTGCCAGCAGTCGGTCGGAAGCAAGGAACACTGAAGCTTTCTTT.

This clonotype has at least ten counts. The chain is built from TRBV20-1 and TRBJ2-3, with 8 positions matching TRBD2. The ends lost 5 bases at V and 7 bases at J; junction bases unmatched: 14. Germline assignment: CDR1 DFQATT and CDR2 SNEGSKA (reference sequence). The CDR3 extends over 15 amino acids. The CDR3 sequence: CSAAPKIAGRNTQYF. In nucleotides, the CDR3 is TGCAGTGCTGCCCCGAAAATAGCGGGACGGAATACGCAGTATTTT.

This clonotype was observed a single time. The chain joins TRBV11-2 to TRBJ2-3; TRBD2 matches 16 bases. Germline CDR1 and CDR2: SGHAT and FQNNGV. The CDR3 totals 16 residues. Germline trimming cut 7 bases from V and 5 bases from J; bases unmatched to any gene: 6. CDR3 residues: CASNGGLAGGQDTQYF. CDR3 sequence (DNA): TGTGCCAGCAATGGGGGACTAGCGGGAGGGCAAGATACGCAGTATTTT.

This clonotype was seen repeatedly, ten times or more. The CDR3 protein is CSVVAGGSTDTQYF. The CDR3 DNA reads TGCAGCGTAGTAGCGGGAGGGAGCACAGATACGCAGTATTTT. This rearrangement joins TRBV29-1 to TRBJ2-3, with 11 bases identical to TRBD2. Looked up from germline, CDR1 is SQVTM and CDR2 is ANQGSEA. J lost 0 bases, V lost 6 bases, and 2 bases had no gene match. This CDR3 has 14 amino acids.

This clonotype occurred a few times. The chain combines TRBV12-3 or TRBV12-4 with TRBJ2-3; D gene ambiguous. Trimming removed 3 bases at V and 2 bases at J, with 12 bases between. The CDR3 is 15 amino acids. The CDR3 DNA reads as TGTGCCAGCAGTTTCTGGGGTGGGTCCACAGATACGCAGTATTTT. As protein: CASSFWGGSTDTQYF.

CDR3 sequence (DNA): TGTGCCAGCAGTGCGACTAGCGGGAGTCGAACCGCAAGAGAGACCCAGTACTTC. It specifies CASSATSGSRTARETQYF. The J gene is TRBJ2-5, the V gene TRBV6-1, with 12 nucleotides matching TRBD2. The CDR3 is made up of 18 amino acids. Germline values: CDR1 MNHNS, CDR2 SASEGT. The J segment lost 4 bases and the V segment lost 4 bases, leaving 13 bases of the junction unmatched.

The gene calls are TRBV2 and TRBJ2-2; 7 bases are shared with TRBD2. CDR3 length: 18 amino acids. Unmatched junction bases numbered 9, after V lost 2 bases and J lost 0 bases. The germline V gene has CDR1 SNHLY and CDR2 FYNNEI. The DNA for the CDR3 is TGTGCCAGCAGTGAATCGGTTAGCGGGTTTCCGAACACCGGGGAGCTGTTTTTT. Translation gives CASSESVSGFPNTGELFF. Combining the CDR3 with reference TRBV2 and TRBJ2-2 gives the whole variable domain EPEVTQTPSHQVTQMGQEVILRCVPISNHLYFYWYRQILGQKVEFLVSFYNNEISEKSEIFDDQFSVERPDGSNFTLKIRSTKLEDSAMYFCASSESVSGFPNTGELFFGEGSRLTVL.

This clonotype was seen repeatedly, ten times or more. This chain links TRBV11-3 with TRBJ2-1; D gene uncertain. Germline loops: CDR1 SGHNT, CDR2 YENEEA. The CDR3 has 12 amino acids. V was clipped by 5 bases and J by 7 bases, with 9 bases between them. The CDR3: CASSRRQNEQFF. DNA for the CDR3: TGTGCCAGCAGCCGACGACAAAATGAGCAGTTCTTC.

The chain recombines TRBV7-9 with TRBJ2-1, with D unresolved. Germline lookup yields CDR1 SEHNR and CDR2 FQNEAQ (reference sequence). This CDR3 is built from 14 residues. Trimming removed 1 base at V and 4 bases at J, with 8 bases between. This CDR3 is CASSLGAQYNEQFF. Written as DNA, the CDR3 is TGTGCCAGCAGCTTAGGGGCACAATACAATGAGCAGTTCTTC.

This sequence joins TRBV9 and TRBJ1-1; D is perhaps TRBD1 (5 bases). Germline loops: CDR1 SGDLS, CDR2 YYNGEE. Trimming cost V 4 bases and J 0 bases, with 16 bases left between them. The CDR3 contains 16 residues. The CDR3 DNA sequence: TGTGCCAGCAGCATAGGTCAGGGTCCCTTGAACACTGAAGCTTTCTTT. Translation gives CASSIGQGPLNTEAFF.

This clonotype was picked up a small number of times. V usage is TRBV10-3 and J usage is TRBJ1-2; D not resolved. CDR1 and CDR2 from the germline V gene are ENHRY and SYGVKD. V lost 6 bases, J lost 2 bases, and 13 bases lay in between. The CDR3 is made up of 14 amino acids. CDR3 residues: CAISPASGNYGYTF. In DNA form, the CDR3 reads TGTGCCATCAGCCCAGCCTCCGGGAACTATGGCTACACCTTC.

V and J are TRBV9 and TRBJ1-6; TRBD1 matches 7 bases. Germline V lookup: CDR1 SGDLS, CDR2 YYNGEE. Germline trimming cut 4 bases from V and 4 bases from J; bases unmatched to any gene: 8. The CDR3 spans 16 residues. The CDR3 DNA reads TGTGCCAGCAGCCCCCGGACAGGTTTATATAATTCACCCCTCCACTTT. It is translated as CASSPRTGLYNSPLHF.

This clonotype appeared many times. This chain connects TRBV7-9 to TRBJ2-1; possibly TRBD2 for D (6 bases). V was clipped by 4 bases and J by 7 bases, with 17 bases between them. Germline V gives CDR1 SEHNR, CDR2 FQNEAQ (reference sequence). The CDR3 has 15 residues. Written as DNA, the CDR3 is TGTGCCAGCAGCTCTCCTCGGAGGGCGGGAAATGAGCAGTTCTTC. This codes for CASSSPRRAGNEQFF.

The rearrangement joins TRBV27 to TRBJ2-7; 11 bases map to TRBD2. Trimming at V came to 7 bases and at J to 2 bases, leaving 7 bases not matched to a gene. This CDR3 comprises 15 residues. The V gene's germline CDR1 is MNHEY and CDR2 SMNVEV (reference sequence). The DNA for the CDR3 is TGTGCCAGCAAGAAATCGACTAGCGGGACCTACGAGCAGTACTTC. It yields the protein CASKKSTSGTYEQYF.

This clonotype was recorded at least ten times. The chain couples TRBV6-1 to TRBJ2-1, with D uncertain. This CDR3 has 14 residues. Trimming took off 2 bases at V and 3 bases at J, with 8 bases between the two ends. Germline V gene sequence: CDR1 MNHNS, CDR2 SASEGT. This CDR3 is CASSEWRNYNEQFF. CDR3 nucleotides: TGTGCCAGCAGTGAATGGCGAAACTACAATGAGCAGTTCTTC.

The rearrangement uses TRBV7-9 and TRBJ1-4, with TRBD1 matching 11 bases. Germline V lookup: CDR1 SEHNR, CDR2 FQNEAQ (reference sequence). The J segment lost 7 bases and the V segment lost 5 bases, leaving 9 bases of the junction unmatched. The CDR3 spans 16 residues. CDR3 sequence (DNA): TGTGCCAGCAGCCCCCGCTCCGGGACAGGGGGTGAAAAACTGTTTTTT. Its translation: CASSPRSGTGGEKLFF.

The V and J genes are TRBV28 and TRBJ2-1; D tentatively reads TRBD1 or TRBD2 (5 bases each). Germline assignment: CDR1 MDHEN and CDR2 SYDVKM. The CDR3 consists of 14 residues. Trimming removed 6 bases at V and 10 bases at J, with 19 bases between. The CDR3 DNA sequence: TGTGCCAGCAGCGAACCCAGTAGGGGAGCAGAGCAGTTCTTC. It is translated as CASSEPSRGAEQFF. Variable domain in full (rest from reference TRBV28 and TRBJ2-1): DVKVTQSSRYLVKRTGEKVFLECVQDMDHENMFWYRQDPGLGLRLIYFSYDVKMKEKGDIPEGYSVSREKKERFSLILESASTNQTSMYLCASSEPSRGAEQFFGPGTRLTVL.

This clonotype was detected ten times or more. The CDR3 loop reads CASSPLYGGADGYTF. CDR3 DNA: TGTGCCAGCAGCCCACTATACGGGGGAGCCGATGGCTACACCTTC. The rearrangement joins TRBV3-1 to TRBJ1-2; D perhaps matches TRBD1 (5 bases). V was trimmed by 4 bases and J by 6 bases, leaving 18 bases between them. This CDR3 has 15 residues. Germline CDR1 reads LGHDT; CDR2 reads YNNKEL (reference sequence).

The DNA of the CDR3 is TGTGCCAGCAGCTCGACTAGCGACCCCTACGAGCAGTACTTC. As protein: CASSSTSDPYEQYF. The chain carries TRBV25-1 and TRBJ2-7, with TRBD2 matching over 8 bases. V lost 6 bases and J lost 2; bases outside the gene matches: 6. This CDR3 is 14 amino acids long. Per the germline V gene, CDR1 is MGHDK and CDR2 is SYGVNS.

This clonotype has only a few counts. The gene calls are TRBV2 and TRBJ1-1; 8 nucleotides align to TRBD1. In germline, CDR1 is SNHLY, CDR2 FYNNEI. The CDR3 sequence is 15 residues long. J gave up 5 bases and V 5 bases, and 10 bases lay outside the gene matches. The CDR3 region has the DNA TGTGCCAGCAGTCTAGAAACAGGGGGACTAACTGAAGCTTTCTTT. Translating gives CASSLETGGLTEAFF. The full variable domain, rest sourced from reference TRBV2 and TRBJ1-1, is EPEVTQTPSHQVTQMGQEVILRCVPISNHLYFYWYRQILGQKVEFLVSFYNNEISEKSEIFDDQFSVERPDGSNFTLKIRSTKLEDSAMYFCASSLETGGLTEAFFGQGTRLTVV.

This chain joins TRBV24-1 and TRBJ2-2; 12 nucleotides match TRBD2. The CDR3 is made up of 17 amino acids. The germline gives CDR1 KGHDR, CDR2 SFDVKD. The trim removed 4 bases at V and 3 bases at J, leaving 5 bases unmatched. In nucleotides, the CDR3 is TGTGCCACCAGTGAACCTAGCGGGAGGGCCTACACCGGGGAGCTGTTTTTT. Translated, it gives CATSEPSGRAYTGELFF.

This clonotype was seen at least ten times. The DNA for the CDR3 is TGCAGTGCTAGAGACCAAGGGCCGCGCTATGGCTACACCTTC. This sequence encodes CSARDQGPRYGYTF. This rearrangement joins TRBV20-1 to TRBJ1-2; D remains unclear. V was pared by 0 bases and J by 4 bases, with 12 bases between. The CDR3 extends over 14 amino acids. Germline-derived CDR1 and CDR2 are DFQATT and SNEGSKA (reference sequence).

V and J are TRBV12-3 or TRBV12-4 and TRBJ1-5, with 8 bases lining up with TRBD1. The CDR3 contains 14 residues. V trimming: 5 bases; J trimming: 9 bases; junction bases outside the gene matches: 9. The CDR3 is CASSPTGGSGPQHF. The CDR3, as DNA: TGTGCCAGCAGTCCTACAGGGGGATCGGGGCCCCAGCATTTT.

This clonotype showed up many times. The chain employs TRBV7-9 and TRBJ2-2, with 9 bases lining up with TRBD2. The V and J ends lost 5 bases and 5 bases, in that order; junction bases with no gene match: 15. CDR1 is SEHNR, CDR2 FQNEAQ, per germline (reference sequence). The CDR3 spans 18 residues. CDR3 region: CASSPAGGLLAGTGELFF. The CDR3 DNA reads TGTGCCAGCAGCCCGGCTGGGGGCTTGCTAGCGGGGACCGGGGAGCTGTTTTTT. Variable domain in full (rest from reference TRBV7-9 and TRBJ2-2): DTGVSQNPRHKITKRGQNVTFRCDPISEHNRLYWYRQTLGQGPEFLTYFQNEAQLEKSRLLSDRFSAERPKGSFSTLEIQRTEQGDSAMYLCASSPAGGLLAGTGELFFGEGSRLTVL.

This clonotype has a count of ten or more. The gene calls are TRBV20-1 and TRBJ2-1; TRBD2 matches at 11 bases. The germline V gene has CDR1 DFQATT and CDR2 SNEGSKA (reference sequence). The CDR3 sequence is 15 residues long. With 3 bases clipped from V and 5 bases from J, the junction kept 6 bases outside the gene matches. CDR3 sequence reads: CSASNPGLADNEQFF. The CDR3 DNA sequence: TGCAGTGCTAGTAACCCGGGACTAGCGGACAATGAGCAGTTCTTC.